Following are 21 T cell receptor beta chains from one sample sequenced in a study of graft-versus-host responses after intestinal transplantation. Sequenced by immunoSEQ multiplex PCR; TCRdb stores in-frame clones only, minus some. The table shows approximately 60,000 clones, with 85% to 95% occurring only once. No antigen has been assigned to these receptors. This sample comprised unstimulated CD8+ T cells sorted from spleen or lymph node cells, obtained before transplant. These receptors were collected from a human donor who was the organ donor for an intestinal transplant.

The chain employs TRBV11-2 and TRBJ2-2; D is ambiguous. CDR1 is SGHAT, CDR2 FQNNGV, per germline. V dropped 5 bases and J dropped 1 base, with 11 bases sitting between them. The CDR3 is made up of 15 amino acids. CDR3 sequence reads: CASSDRVVNTGELFF. The CDR3 DNA sequence: TGTGCCAGCAGCGACCGGGTTGTGAACACCGGGGAGCTGTTTTTT.

The chain recombines TRBV29-1 with TRBJ1-1; a weak D match, TRBD1 (6 bases). The germline gives CDR1 SQVTM, CDR2 ANQGSEA. The V end lost 7 bases, the J end lost 5 bases, and 20 bases lay between the germline ends. CDR3 length: 14 residues. The CDR3 nucleotides are TGCAGCGGTAGGAGCGGGGGCTTCGGAACTGAAGCTTTCTTT. This sequence encodes CSGRSGGFGTEAFF.

CDR3 coding DNA: TGTGCCAGCAGTGAATTCCGGGACTTAATTCCCTACAATGAGCAGTTCTTC. Translation: CASSEFRDLIPYNEQFF. This sequence joins TRBV2 and TRBJ2-1; a possible D gene is TRBD2 (6 bases). Germline V gene sequence: CDR1 SNHLY, CDR2 FYNNEI. V was trimmed by 2 bases and J by 2 bases, leaving 16 bases between them. This CDR3 is 17 amino acids long.

This clone has more than one count but fewer than ten. The chain links TRBV10-2 to TRBJ2-7; 9 nucleotides agree with TRBD2. The CDR3 consists of 17 residues. Trimming took 6 bases from V and 6 from J; bases not matched to a gene: 18. Per the germline V gene, CDR1 is WSHSY and CDR2 is SAAADI. The CDR3 loop is CASRPRGVAGVGLEQYF. For the CDR3, the DNA is TGCGCCAGCAGGCCGCGGGGTGTAGCGGGAGTAGGGCTCGAGCAGTACTTC.

The chain employs TRBV19 and TRBJ1-5; D possibly corresponds to TRBD1 (5 bases). Trimming removed 8 bases from V and 1 base from J, with 15 bases in between. This CDR3 region has 15 residues. The germline gives CDR1 LNHDA, CDR2 SQIVND (reference sequence). The CDR3 spells CASSLAGSSNQPQHF. The CDR3 nucleotides are TGTGCCAGTTCCCTGGCAGGGTCGAGCAATCAGCCCCAGCATTTT.

As DNA, the CDR3 is TGCAGCGTTGATGGGGACAGGGGGACTAGCGGGGGAGAGACCCAGTACTTC. The encoded protein is CSVDGDRGTSGGETQYF. The V gene is TRBV29-1, the J gene TRBJ2-5; 14 nucleotides line up with TRBD2. The CDR3 runs 17 residues. J lost 4 bases, V lost 3 bases, and 10 bases had no gene match. Germline V gene sequence: CDR1 SQVTM, CDR2 ANQGSEA. The whole variable domain, filled in from reference TRBV29-1 and TRBJ2-5, reads SAVISQKPSRDICQRGTSLTIQCQVDSQVTMMFWYRQQPGQSLTLIATANQGSEATYESGFVIDKFPISRPNLTFSTLTVSNMSPEDSSIYLCSVDGDRGTSGGETQYFGPGTRLLVL.

CDR3 DNA sequence: TGTGCCAGCAGCTTAACCCGAGGACAGGGGGCCACCGGGGAGCTGTTTTTT. It translates to CASSLTRGQGATGELFF. This chain uses TRBV7-3 with TRBJ2-2, with 11 bases matching TRBD1. V lost 0 bases to trimming and J lost 4 bases; unmatched junction nucleotides: 4. The CDR3 totals 17 residues. CDR1 and CDR2 from the germline V gene are SGHTA and FQGTGA.

V and J are TRBV15 and TRBJ1-1; the D gene is possibly TRBD1 (6 bases). The CDR3 is 15 amino acids. V dropped 4 bases and J dropped 3 bases, with 15 bases sitting between them. Germline loops: CDR1 LNHNV, CDR2 YYDKDF (reference sequence). The CDR3 sequence is CATSNLQGEDTEAFF. CDR3 sequence (DNA): TGTGCCACCAGCAACTTACAGGGAGAGGACACTGAAGCTTTCTTT. The variable domain in full, with the rest retrieved from reference TRBV15 and TRBJ1-1, is DAMVIQNPRYQVTQFGKPVTLSCSQTLNHNVMYWYQQKSSQAPKLLFHYYDKDFNNEADTPDNFQSRRPNTSFCFLDIRSPGLGDTAMYLCATSNLQGEDTEAFFGQGTRLTVV.

The chain links TRBV5-1 to TRBJ2-7, with 7 nucleotides matching TRBD2. The germline CDR1 and CDR2 sequences are SGHRS and YFSETQ. J was trimmed by 3 bases and V by 2 bases; bases with no gene match: 5. The CDR3 totals 14 residues. The CDR3 here is CASSFTREHYEQYF. In DNA, the CDR3 is TGCGCCAGCAGCTTTACGCGGGAGCACTACGAGCAGTACTTC.

This chain links TRBV4-3 with TRBJ1-1; tentative D call: TRBD1 (6 bases). Germline CDR1 LGHNA, CDR2 YSLEER. Trimming removed 4 bases from V and 0 bases from J, with 12 bases in between. The CDR3 covers 15 residues. CDR3 residues: CASSLDRTVNTEAFF. CDR3 DNA sequence: TGCGCCAGCAGCCTTGATCGGACAGTGAACACTGAAGCTTTCTTT.

CDR3 coding DNA: TGTGCCAGCCGTCTCGGGGACTACGAGCAGTACTTC. Its protein product is CASRLGDYEQYF. This chain uses TRBV7-9 with TRBJ2-5; D might be TRBD2 (5 bases). The better agreement between TRBJ2-7 and the DNA end casts doubt on the J call. Germline loops: CDR1 SEHNR, CDR2 FQNEAQ (reference sequence). The CDR3 spans 12 residues.

This chain joins TRBV29-1 and TRBJ1-5; perhaps TRBD1 as D (5 bases). The CDR3 extends over 12 amino acids. The ends were cut back, 4 bases at V and 5 bases at J, with 9 bases in the middle. Looked up from germline, CDR1 is SQVTM and CDR2 is ANQGSEA. CDR3 in DNA: TGCAGCGTTGCGGGGGGGGATCAGCCCCAGCATTTT. Its protein product is CSVAGGDQPQHF.

The gene calls are TRBV10-3 and TRBJ1-2; 8 bases match TRBD1. CDR1 is ENHRY and CDR2 is SYGVKD in the germline V gene. The trim removed 7 bases at V and 8 bases at J, leaving 21 bases unmatched. This CDR3 contains 17 residues. The CDR3 is CAIKAGTGTPSMPGYTF. The CDR3, as DNA: TGTGCCATCAAGGCTGGGACAGGCACTCCCTCTATGCCGGGCTACACCTTC.

The chain links TRBV7-9 to TRBJ1-1, with D unclear. The V gene's germline CDR1 is SEHNR and CDR2 FQNEAQ (reference sequence). V lost 6 bases and J 1 base, leaving 12 bases between the germline ends. The CDR3 extends over 14 amino acids. The CDR3: CASSLSLGNTEAFF. CDR3 DNA: TGTGCCAGCAGTCTGAGTCTCGGGAACACTGAAGCTTTCTTT.

J is TRBJ1-2 and V is TRBV6-1, with 8 positions matching TRBD1. This CDR3 has 15 residues. V lost 7 bases to trimming and J lost 8 bases; unmatched junction nucleotides: 15. Germline-derived CDR1 and CDR2 are MNHNS and SASEGT. In DNA, the CDR3 is TGTGCCAGCACCCCTCGTCCCCAGGGGGCCCGGGGCTACACCTTC. It is translated as CASTPRPQGARGYTF.

V and J are TRBV7-9 and TRBJ2-7, with 8 bases identical to TRBD2. The J segment lost 5 bases and the V segment lost 1 base, leaving 13 bases of the junction unmatched. The CDR3 spans 17 residues. Germline V gene data show CDR1 as SEHNR and CDR2 as FQNEAQ (reference sequence). DNA for the CDR3: TGTGCCAGCAGCTTAGGCTGGGGGACTAGTGGGACTCACGAGCAGTACTTC. It specifies CASSLGWGTSGTHEQYF.

V gene TRBV10-3 combines with J gene TRBJ1-2, with a possible D match to TRBD1 (5 bases). Per germline, CDR1 ENHRY and CDR2 SYGVKD. Between the trimmed V and J ends, which lost 0 bases and 8 bases, there was a span of 13 bases. This CDR3 region has 14 residues. The DNA of the CDR3 is TGTGCCATCAGTGAGTCGACCAGGGTGAGCGGCTACACCTTC. Translating it yields CAISESTRVSGYTF.

The chain uses TRBV10-2 and TRBJ2-5, with D possibly matching TRBD2 (6 bases). The CDR3 sequence is 14 residues long. Germline V CDR1 and CDR2: WSHSY, SAAADI. Trimming took 3 bases from V and 5 from J, leaving 13 bases between them. The CDR3 DNA reads as TGCGCCAGCAGTGACCCGGGGGTGGGGGAGACCCAGTACTTC. Translating it yields CASSDPGVGETQYF.

In its sample, this clone was seen once. V gene TRBV27 combines with J gene TRBJ2-7; 9 bases are shared with TRBD2. V was clipped by 5 bases and J by 2 bases; unmatched bases: 7. CDR1 is MNHEY and CDR2 is SMNVEV in the germline V gene (reference sequence). The CDR3 totals 15 residues. The CDR3 here is CASSSGLAITYEQYF. The CDR3 DNA reads TGTGCCAGCAGTAGCGGACTAGCGATAACCTACGAGCAGTACTTC.

The rearrangement links TRBV15 to TRBJ2-7, with D possibly matching TRBD2 (6 bases). V lost 5 bases, J lost 3 bases, and 20 bases lay in between. The CDR3 has 16 amino acids. CDR1 and CDR2 from the germline V gene are LNHNV and YYDKDF (reference sequence). This CDR3 reads CATSVLRRLDDYEQYF. In nucleotides, the CDR3 is TGTGCCACCAGCGTCCTCCGAAGACTAGACGACTACGAGCAGTACTTC. Complete variable domain (other parts from reference TRBV15 and TRBJ2-7): DAMVIQNPRYQVTQFGKPVTLSCSQTLNHNVMYWYQQKSSQAPKLLFHYYDKDFNNEADTPDNFQSRRPNTSFCFLDIRSPGLGDTAMYLCATSVLRRLDDYEQYFGPGTRLTVT.

The chain links TRBV5-1 to TRBJ2-5, with TRBD1 matching over 8 bases. V shed 1 base and J 2 bases; nucleotides not matched to a gene: 25. The germline gives CDR1 SGHRS, CDR2 YFSETQ. CDR3 length: 22 amino acids. The CDR3 region has the DNA TGCGCCAGCAGCTTGCGGACAGGGTACAGTCCCAGGTTCTCCGGTTATCAAGAGACCCAGTACTTC. Translation gives CASSLRTGYSPRFSGYQETQYF.